This entry features one TCR beta chain sequence. Time point here: after neoadjuvant nivolumab, at surgical resection. Patients were newly diagnosed with stage II-IVA oral cavity squamous cell carcinoma without prior systemic or radiation treatment. The patients had HPV-negative, locally advanced oral cavity squamous cell carcinoma. Six replicates per PBMC sample, mostly from 400 to 500 ng of genomic DNA. Profiling relied on immunoSEQ multiplex PCR, and the TCRdb table lists in-frame clones only, not all of them. The table lists 68,000 or so clones, about 85% of them singletons. This sample is part of a study of neoadjuvant anti-PD-1 for oral cavity cancer. This TCR was sampled from a person aged 35 to 85 with oral cavity squamous cell carcinoma. Material: PBMCs, obtained after nivolumab (anti-PD-1) treatment.

The CDR3 here is CASSLGNDEGYTF. In DNA, the CDR3 is TGTGCCAGCAGCTTGGGGAATGATGAAGGCTACACCTTC. The rearrangement links TRBV5-6 to TRBJ1-2; D remains unclear. Per the germline V gene, CDR1 is SGHDT and CDR2 is YYEEEE. The V and J ends lost 0 bases and 8 bases respectively, with 11 bases between them. The CDR3 spans 13 residues. The full variable domain, with the rest looked up from reference TRBV5-6 and TRBJ1-2, is DAGVTQSPTHLIKTRGQQVTLRCSPKSGHDTVSWYQQALGQGPQFIFQYYEEEERQRGNFPDRFSGHQFPNYSSELNVNALLLGDSALYLCASSLGNDEGYTFGSGTRLTVV.